These 22 T cell receptor beta chains were all obtained from the same sample, sequenced in a study of T cell repertoires in cytomegalovirus infection. TCRdb reprocessed the reads via MiXCR and lists one record per CDR3 protein. In the table there are 650,000 to 900,000 distinct CDR3 sequences, approximately 32% of which are singletons. Their antigen targets remain unknown. The material was cultured CD8+ T cells from PBMCs, obtained from culture after CMV antigen stimulation. The receptors originated from a human donor in good health (CMV status not recorded). Some clones in this sample may be carry-over from other donors' samples.

This clonotype was observed once. This rearrangement joins TRBV10-2 to TRBJ1-1; TRBD1 matches at 7 bases. The V gene's germline CDR1 is WSHSY and CDR2 SAAADI. This CDR3 region has 17 residues. J lost 3 bases, V lost 0 bases, and 10 bases had no gene match. Here the CDR3 reads CASSESRGRTFDTEAFF. The CDR3 DNA reads as TGCGCCAGCAGTGAGTCTAGGGGGCGGACATTCGACACTGAAGCTTTCTTT.

The chain combines TRBV27 with TRBJ2-7, with D tentatively TRBD1 or TRBD2 (5 bases each). The germline V gene has CDR1 MNHEY and CDR2 SMNVEV (reference sequence). Trimming took 4 bases from V and 0 from J, leaving 10 bases between them. This CDR3 is 14 amino acids long. The CDR3 loop reads CASSWGKGSYEQYF. CDR3 DNA: TGTGCCAGCAGTTGGGGGAAGGGCTCCTACGAGCAGTACTTC.

This clonotype was counted only a few times. The rearrangement uses TRBV12-3 or TRBV12-4 and TRBJ1-3; unclear D gene. The V and J ends lost 3 bases and 0 bases respectively, with 9 bases between them. This CDR3 is 15 amino acids long. CDR3 region: CASSFDVYSGNTIYF. The CDR3, as DNA: TGTGCCAGCAGTTTCGACGTGTACTCTGGAAACACCATATATTTT.

This clonotype was counted only a few times. The chain joins TRBV27 to TRBJ2-1; D is perhaps TRBD2 (5 bases). Germline V gene data show CDR1 as MNHEY and CDR2 as SMNVEV (reference sequence). The CDR3 spans 16 residues. V gave up 4 bases and J gave up 0 bases, with 13 bases separating them. The CDR3 sequence: CASSSEGYSSYNEQFF. The CDR3 DNA reads TGTGCCAGCAGTTCCGAGGGATACAGCTCCTACAATGAGCAGTTCTTC.

This clonotype was seen a handful of times. The chain employs TRBV6-2 or TRBV6-3 and TRBJ1-5; D gene ambiguous. There are 14 residues in the CDR3. Germline V gives CDR1 MNHEY, CDR2 SVGEGT. With 4 bases removed from V and 0 bases from J, the gap between germline ends came to 7 bases. CDR3 protein: CASSFLNSNQPQHF. The CDR3 nucleotides are TGTGCCAGCAGTTTTTTGAATAGCAATCAGCCCCAGCATTTT.

The chain uses TRBV9 and TRBJ2-3; D may be TRBD1 (6 bases). Trimming took off 1 base at V and 4 bases at J, with 13 bases between the two ends. Germline V gene lookup returns CDR1 SGDLS and CDR2 YYNGEE. The CDR3 covers 15 residues. In DNA form, the CDR3 reads TGTGCCAGCAGCGTATCCAGGGGCGGCGCAGATACGCAGTATTTT. Its protein product is CASSVSRGGADTQYF. The whole variable domain, remainder taken from reference TRBV9 and TRBJ2-3, is DSGVTQTPKHLITATGQRVTLRCSPRSGDLSVYWYQQSLDQGLQFLIQYYNGEERAKGNILERFSAQQFPDLHSELNLSSLELGDSALYFCASSVSRGGADTQYFGPGTRLTVL.

In this sample, this clonotype turned up a few times. The chain has TRBV6-1 and TRBJ2-7; D remains unclear. CDR1 and CDR2 from the germline V gene are MNHNS and SASEGT. V was pared by 2 bases and J by 4 bases, with 6 bases between. The CDR3 runs 12 residues. The CDR3 protein is CASSEPLYEQYF. CDR3 nucleotides: TGTGCCAGCAGTGAACCACTGTACGAGCAGTACTTC.

For the CDR3, the DNA is TGTGCCAGCAGCCGGGGATTAGATGAGCAGTACGTC. As protein: CASSRGLDEQYV. The rearrangement uses TRBV5-5 and TRBJ2-7; perhaps TRBD2 as D (5 bases). V was cut by 4 bases and J by 7 bases, with 12 bases left in between. Germline V lookup: CDR1 SGHKS, CDR2 YYEKEE (reference sequence). The CDR3 covers 12 residues.

The rearrangement links TRBV15 to TRBJ2-1; the D gene is possibly TRBD1 (5 bases). Germline CDR1 LNHNV, CDR2 YYDKDF (reference sequence). There are 15 residues in the CDR3. Deletions cut 1 base from V and 4 bases from J, with 11 bases between. This CDR3 is CATSRARTPYNEQFF. Written as DNA, the CDR3 is TGTGCCACCAGCAGAGCCAGGACACCTTACAATGAGCAGTTCTTC.

V and J are TRBV7-9 and TRBJ1-2; D is unclear. The length of the CDR3 is 14 residues. CDR1 is SEHNR and CDR2 is FQNEAQ in the germline V gene (reference sequence). V was pared by 2 bases and J by 0 bases, with 7 bases between. CDR3 region: CASSLPTANYGYTF. The CDR3 DNA is TGTGCCAGCAGCTTACCTACAGCTAACTATGGCTACACCTTC.

This clonotype was seen a few times. The genes are TRBV25-1 and TRBJ2-5; 8 bases agree with TRBD1. Unmatched junction bases numbered 7, after V lost 5 bases and J lost 5 bases. The CDR3 extends over 14 amino acids. Germline assignment: CDR1 MGHDK and CDR2 SYGVNS. DNA of the CDR3: TGTGCCAGCAGTAGGACAGGGCCTTGGGAGACCCAGTACTTC. Amino acid sequence: CASSRTGPWETQYF.

The chain has TRBV9 and TRBJ1-2; D is possibly TRBD1 (5 bases). V lost 4 bases to trimming and J lost 8 bases, with 21 bases between them. CDR3 length equals 15 residues. Germline V lookup: CDR1 SGDLS, CDR2 YYNGEE. The CDR3 DNA follows: TGTGCCAGCAGCTCCCGTCAATCGGGGCTTCGGGGCTACACCTTC. Amino acids: CASSSRQSGLRGYTF.

This clonotype appeared once. The chain carries TRBV19 and TRBJ2-1; D ambiguous. V was cut by 2 bases and J by 0 bases, with 8 bases left in between. Germline values: CDR1 LNHDA, CDR2 SQIVND (reference sequence). The CDR3 runs to 15 residues. DNA of the CDR3: TGTGCCAGTAGTATACAAGAGAGCTCCTACAATGAGCAGTTCTTC. Amino acids: CASSIQESSYNEQFF.

V gene TRBV19 combines with J gene TRBJ1-2, with 7 bases that match TRBD1. This CDR3 region has 14 residues. The germline gives CDR1 LNHDA, CDR2 SQIVND (reference sequence). V gave up 4 bases and J gave up 2 bases; unmatched junction bases: 4. CDR3 sequence reads: CASSKGARNYGYTF. In DNA form, the CDR3 reads TGTGCCAGTAGTAAGGGGGCGAGGAACTATGGCTACACCTTC.

This clonotype was counted a few times. The J gene is TRBJ2-7, the V gene TRBV7-8; the D gene is possibly TRBD1 (5 bases). This CDR3 has 14 amino acids. With 5 bases removed from V and 4 bases from J, the gap between germline ends came to 15 bases. Germline CDR1 and CDR2: SGHVS and FQNEAQ. The CDR3 nucleotides read TGTGCCAGCAGCCCACAGGCGACTGGATACGAGCAGTACTTC. Protein: CASSPQATGYEQYF. Using reference TRBV7-8 and TRBJ2-7 for the parts outside the CDR3, the full variable domain is GAGVSQSPRYKVAKRGQDVALRCDPISGHVSLFWYQQALGQGPEFLTYFQNEAQLDKSGLPSDRFFAERPEGSVSTLKIQRTQQEDSAVYLCASSPQATGYEQYFGPGTRLTVT.

This clonotype was counted only a few times. The chain carries TRBV6-1 and TRBJ2-3, with D uncertain. V lost 4 bases and J lost 0, with 11 bases in between. CDR3 size: 15 residues. From germline, CDR1 is MNHNS and CDR2 SASEGT. This chain's CDR3 is CASSVLTSSTDTQYF. For the CDR3, the DNA is TGTGCCAGCAGTGTCCTTACCTCTAGCACAGATACGCAGTATTTT.

The chain combines TRBV7-9 with TRBJ1-2, with D possibly being TRBD1 (5 bases). The V gene lost 5 bases and the J gene lost 2 bases, with 24 bases spanning the gap. The germline gives CDR1 SEHNR, CDR2 FQNEAQ (reference sequence). The CDR3 sequence is 18 residues long. CDR3: CASSPRAEAGTVNYGYTF. DNA of the CDR3: TGTGCCAGCAGCCCCCGAGCTGAGGCCGGGACGGTAAACTATGGCTACACCTTC.

This clonotype was picked up a small number of times. J is TRBJ2-3 and V is TRBV12-3 or TRBV12-4, with 9 bases lining up with TRBD1. This CDR3 is built from 16 residues. The junction had 11 bases not matched to a gene; V was cut back by 3 bases and J by 7 bases. The CDR3 bases are TGTGCCAGCAGTTTTCGGTGGGACAGGGCCATTTATACGCAGTATTTT. Translating gives CASSFRWDRAIYTQYF.

This clonotype was seen a handful of times. The chain uses TRBV6-1 and TRBJ2-1, with TRBD2 matching over 10 bases. The CDR3 has 15 residues. Per the germline V gene, CDR1 is MNHNS and CDR2 is SASEGT. Trimming at V came to 5 bases and at J to 10 bases, leaving 11 bases not matched to a gene. The CDR3 coding sequence is TGTGCCAGCAGTCCCCCAAGCGGGGGGGCCCGGGAGCAGTTCTTC. This translates into CASSPPSGGAREQFF.

CDR3 nucleotides: TGTGCCACCCGACGGGGCAATCAGCCCCAGCATTTT. Translating it yields CATRRGNQPQHF. This rearrangement joins TRBV15 to TRBJ1-5; D is undetermined. The ends were cut back, 8 bases at V and 2 bases at J, with 7 bases in the middle. The CDR3 spans 12 residues. Germline V gene data show CDR1 as LNHNV and CDR2 as YYDKDF (reference sequence).

V and J are TRBV20-1 and TRBJ2-5; 7 bases line up with TRBD2. Germline V gene data show CDR1 as DFQATT and CDR2 as SNEGSKA (reference sequence). The CDR3 totals 16 residues. The ends lost 1 base at V and 1 base at J; junction bases unmatched: 9. CDR3 coding DNA: TGCAGTGCTAGAGTCCGGGGCGGGGGATCCCAAGAGACCCAGTACTTC. As protein: CSARVRGGGSQETQYF.

This clonotype was observed a handful of times. V is TRBV6-5 and J is TRBJ2-3, with unresolved D. Germline-derived CDR1 and CDR2 are MNHEY and SVGAGI. With 2 bases removed from V and 0 bases from J, the gap between germline ends came to 9 bases. CDR3 length: 15 residues. CDR3 loop: CASSYEESSTDTQYF. The DNA for the CDR3 is TGTGCCAGCAGTTACGAGGAGTCTAGCACAGATACGCAGTATTTT.